The sequence of this TCR beta chain was determined in a study of post-analysis software for immune sequencing data. This clonotype has a handful of counts. Its target is not known. Trimming shortened V by 0 bases and J by 6 bases, and 13 bases separated the two germline ends. The CDR3 length is 14 residues. Germline V gene lookup returns CDR1 SGHRS and CDR2 YFSETQ. Unique-molecular-identifier-tagged TCR beta cDNA libraries were used. From the PCR reads, TCRdb called clonotypes with MiXCR, one entry per CDR3 protein. Seen here are over 300,000 distinct CDR3 sequences, roughly 38% observed once, and the top ten hold under 15%. Broader study findings: Relative to controls, patients had a few TRBV segments at higher frequency, with TRBV5-6, TRBV5-1 and TRBV20-1 among these.

The sequenced sample consisted of blood. This sequence was found in a girl aged 5-17 years with multiple sclerosis. This chain links TRBV5-1 with TRBJ2-7, with a possible D match to TRBD2 (6 bases). The CDR3 coding sequence is TGCGCCAGCAGCTTGGCCGGGGGTTATGTCGAGCAGTACTTC. This encodes CASSLAGGYVEQYF.